Listed below are T cell receptor beta chains from one sample, sequenced in a study of T-cell reconstitution after alpha-beta-depleted transplantation in children. One entry per CDR3 protein results from TCRdb running MiXCR on the PCR reads. The sample has 480,000 or so distinct CDR3 sequences; more than 9% are singletons. Sequences were derived from PBMCs, sampled before TCRalphabeta/CD19-depleted stem cell transplant. These receptors all come from a child aged 2-15 years with inherited bone marrow failure, due to receive a stem cell transplant. Both conserved end residues are part of each CDR3. The D gene is left open where the match is weak. Only some rows state a clone size, as once, few, many or a class for expanded clones.

size	J	V	D	CDR3	DNA
few	TRBJ2-3	TRBV10-1	TRBD2	CASSPSGADTQYF	TGCGCCAGCAGTCCCAGCGGGGCAGATACGCAGTATTTT
many	TRBJ1-3	TRBV6-1	NA	CASSGDSGNTIYF	TGTGCCAGCAGTGGGGACTCTGGAAACACCATATATTTT
NA	TRBJ2-1	TRBV5-6	TRBD2	CASSLSAAGGYAYNEQFF	TGTGCCAGCAGCTTATCAGCAGCGGGAGGGTACGCCTACAATGAGCAGTTCTTC
many	TRBJ2-1	TRBV4-3	TRBD2	CASSQDLLSTSGSMDNEQFF	TGCGCCAGCAGCCAAGATCTGTTAAGCACTAGCGGGAGTATGGACAATGAGCAGTTCTTC
many	TRBJ2-4	TRBV14	TRBD2	CASSRDLAGGRANIQYF	TGTGCCAGCAGCCGGGATCTAGCGGGAGGTCGTGCAAACATTCAGTACTTC
few	TRBJ2-2	TRBV10-3	NA	CAIALANTGELFF	TGTGCCATCGCCCTGGCGAACACCGGGGAGCTGTTTTTT
many	TRBJ2-7	TRBV29-1	TRBD2	CSCGTSYEQYF	TGCAGCTGCGGGACTAGCTACGAGCAGTACTTC
many	TRBJ1-4	TRBV29-1	NA	CSVQSRGREKLFF	TGCAGCGTCCAATCCAGGGGCAGAGAAAAACTGTTTTTT
many	TRBJ1-1	TRBV30	TRBD1	CAWDRGLNTEAFF	TGTGCCTGGGACAGGGGACTGAACACTGAAGCTTTCTTT
many	TRBJ2-2	TRBV4-2	TRBD2	CASSLSGTAGELFF	TGTGCCAGCAGTCTTAGCGGGACGGCCGGGGAGCTGTTTTTT
NA	TRBJ2-1	TRBV29-1	TRBD1	CSSKQGNYNEQFF	TGCAGCTCAAAACAGGGGAACTACAATGAGCAGTTCTTC
many	TRBJ2-3	TRBV4-3	NA	CASSQEVPGGGTDTQYF	TGCGCCAGCAGCCAAGAAGTCCCTGGCGGGGGCACAGATACGCAGTATTTT
many	TRBJ2-3	TRBV6-5	TRBD1	CASSYSHRGRKDTQYF	TGTGCCAGCAGTTACTCCCATAGGGGGCGTAAAGATACGCAGTATTTT
many	TRBJ2-1	TRBV6-5	TRBD2	CASSRGAGTYNEQFF	TGTGCCAGCAGCCGAGGAGCGGGAACCTACAATGAGCAGTTCTTC
many	TRBJ2-5	TRBV7-2	TRBD2	CASSFSGSGETQYF	TGTGCCAGCAGCTTTAGCGGGAGCGGGGAGACCCAGTACTTC
NA	TRBJ2-1	TRBV5-6	NA	CASSLSEGMGFWHEQFF	TGTGCCAGCAGCTTGAGCGAGGGAATGGGATTTTGGCATGAGCAGTTCTTC
many	TRBJ2-1	TRBV29-1	NA	CSVEEARGEQFF	TGCAGCGTTGAAGAGGCCCGGGGTGAGCAGTTCTTC
many	TRBJ1-5	TRBV12-3/TRBV12-4	NA	CASSLDRARQPQHF	TGTGCCAGCAGTTTAGACAGGGCCAGGCAGCCCCAGCATTTT
few	TRBJ2-7	TRBV20-1	TRBD2	CSALAGAYYEQYF	TGCAGTGCTTTAGCGGGAGCATACTACGAGCAGTACTTC
many	TRBJ2-2	TRBV12-3/TRBV12-4	NA	CASSSAGQSLNTGELFF	TGTGCCAGCAGCTCCGCGGGACAGAGCTTAAACACCGGGGAGCTGTTTTTT
NA	TRBJ2-7	TRBV12-3/TRBV12-4	TRBD2	CASSSSSGDQYEQYF	TGTGCCAGCAGTTCGTCTAGCGGGGATCAATACGAGCAGTACTTC
few	TRBJ2-3	TRBV30	TRBD2	CAWSRSLTSGKGDTQYF	TGTGCCTGGAGCCGATCCTTGACTAGCGGGAAGGGCGATACGCAGTATTTT
many	TRBJ2-7	TRBV2	NA	CASRGHSYEQYF	TGTGCCAGCAGAGGACACTCCTACGAGCAGTACTTC
NA	TRBJ2-7	TRBV12-3/TRBV12-4	TRBD2	CASSFPRRLARYEQYF	TGTGCCAGCAGTTTTCCCCGACGACTAGCTCGTTACGAGCAGTACTTC
many	TRBJ2-7	TRBV27	NA	CASSFAGGRYEQYF	TGTGCCAGCAGCTTCGCAGGGGGGAGGTACGAGCAGTACTTC
NA	TRBJ1-1	TRBV12-3/TRBV12-4	TRBD1	CASSLLQGADRAFF	TGTGCCAGCAGTTTGCTACAGGGGGCTGATCGAGCTTTCTTT
many	TRBJ1-1	TRBV5-4	NA	CASSLDTVGNTEAFF	TGTGCCAGCAGCTTGGATACAGTCGGGAACACTGAAGCTTTCTTT
many	TRBJ1-2	TRBV4-2	NA	CASSQGYGTGYTF	TGTGCCAGCAGCCAAGGTTACGGAACTGGCTACACCTTC
many	TRBJ1-5	TRBV11-2	NA	CASSLFGTVNQPQHF	TGTGCCAGCAGCTTATTCGGAACAGTCAATCAGCCCCAGCATTTT
many	TRBJ1-6	TRBV4-2	NA	CASSQARDIWSGNSPLHF	TGTGCCAGCAGCCAAGCGAGGGACATCTGGAGTGGGAATTCACCCCTCCACTTT
many	TRBJ2-7	TRBV6-5	NA	CASSYSSGLRDEQYF	TGTGCCAGCAGTTACTCGTCGGGACTGAGAGACGAGCAGTACTTC
many	TRBJ2-5	TRBV7-9	NA	CASTEGESQETQYF	TGTGCCAGCACCGAGGGAGAGTCCCAAGAGACCCAGTACTTC
many	TRBJ2-1	TRBV6-1	TRBD2	CASTNIAGVFNEQFF	TGTGCCAGCACCAATATAGCGGGAGTCTTCAATGAGCAGTTCTTC
many	TRBJ2-3	TRBV28	NA	CASSLFHGQSGGTDTQYF	TGTGCCAGCAGTCTCTTCCACGGACAGTCAGGGGGCACAGATACGCAGTATTTT
few	TRBJ2-7	TRBV9	NA	CASSVGVGFHEQYF	TGTGCCAGCAGCGTAGGGGTAGGTTTCCACGAGCAGTACTTC
many	TRBJ2-1	TRBV15	NA	CATSRDRPVNEQFF	TGTGCCACCAGCAGAGATCGGCCAGTCAATGAGCAGTTCTTC